This is a list of T cell receptor beta chains from one sample in a study of T cell repertoires in cytomegalovirus infection. TCRdb called the reads again in MiXCR, with one record for every CDR3 protein. The sample has roughly 100,000 distinct CDR3 sequences, about 15% seen once. Material: PBMCs. All receptors derive from a human donor in good health (CMV status not recorded). Some clones in this sample may be carry-over from other donors' samples. CDR3s include the opening cysteine and the closing phenylalanine or tryptophan. The D gene is left open where the match is weak. Part of the rows lack a size; the others show once, few, many or a class for expanded clones.

V	size	J	D	CDR3	DNA
TRBV2	.	TRBJ1-6	TRBD1	CASSATGTGVSNSPLHF	TGTGCCAGCAGTGCCACAGGGACAGGGGTTAGTAATTCACCCCTCCACTTT
TRBV27	many	TRBJ2-3	.	CASTPLSGGLGTDTQYF	TGTGCCAGCACCCCCTTGTCGGGGGGCCTCGGGACAGATACGCAGTATTTT
TRBV20-1	.	TRBJ1-1	.	CSARRGRNTEAFF	TGCAGTGCCAGGCGGGGGAGGAACACTGAAGCTTTCTTT
TRBV15	.	TRBJ2-3	TRBD1	CATSRGWGQGGTDTQYF	TGTGCCACCAGCAGAGGCTGGGGACAGGGGGGCACAGATACGCAGTATTTT
TRBV2	.	TRBJ1-5	.	CASSDRDQPQHF	TGTGCCAGCAGCGACCGAGATCAGCCCCAGCATTTT
TRBV29-1	once	TRBJ2-5	TRBD2	CSVGGGGRETQYF	TGCAGCGTGGGCGGGGGGGGGAGGGAGACCCAGTACTTC
TRBV2	.	TRBJ1-2	TRBD1	CASSGGTGIYGYTF	TGTGCCAGCAGTGGGGGGACAGGGATCTATGGCTACACCTTC
TRBV19	.	TRBJ1-1	TRBD1	CASSPGRQGLGTEAFF	TGTGCCAGTAGTCCTGGAAGACAGGGGTTGGGCACTGAAGCTTTCTTT
TRBV6-1	many	TRBJ1-2	.	CASSPWAQGGGYTF	TGTGCCAGCAGTCCATGGGCCCAGGGCGGTGGCTACACCTTC
TRBV30	.	TRBJ2-7	TRBD1	CAWGRQGNYEQYF	TGTGCCTGGGGAAGACAGGGGAACTACGAGCAGTACTTC
TRBV28	few	TRBJ2-3	TRBD1	CASNIQGARNTQYF	TGTGCCAGCAACATACAGGGGGCAAGGAATACGCAGTATTTT
TRBV20-1	few	TRBJ1-2	.	CSARIGPDYGYTF	TGCAGTGCTAGAATAGGACCCGACTATGGCTACACCTTC
TRBV2	many	TRBJ1-5	TRBD1	CASTGGKGAGQPQHF	TGTGCCAGCACCGGTGGAAAGGGGGCTGGTCAGCCCCAGCATTTT
TRBV4-1	.	TRBJ1-4	.	CASSQVGRQVPNEKLFF	TGCGCCAGCAGCCAAGTCGGGCGACAGGTGCCTAATGAAAAACTGTTTTTT
TRBV12-3/TRBV12-4	.	TRBJ2-3	.	CASSTGGPGDTQYF	TGTGCCAGCAGTACCGGGGGGCCTGGAGATACGCAGTATTTT
TRBV7-2	many	TRBJ2-1	TRBD2	CASSSIASLSGGLGFF	TGTGCCAGCAGCTCAATAGCCTCTTTAAGCGGGGGCCTGGGGTTCTTC
TRBV7-6	many	TRBJ1-5	.	CASSLSRGGGSWPQHF	TGTGCCAGCAGCTTAAGTCGTGGTGGCGGCTCGTGGCCCCAGCATTTT
TRBV5-1	.	TRBJ2-1	.	CASSLGPSYNEQFF	TGCGCCAGCAGCTTGGGGCCCTCCTACAATGAGCAGTTCTTC